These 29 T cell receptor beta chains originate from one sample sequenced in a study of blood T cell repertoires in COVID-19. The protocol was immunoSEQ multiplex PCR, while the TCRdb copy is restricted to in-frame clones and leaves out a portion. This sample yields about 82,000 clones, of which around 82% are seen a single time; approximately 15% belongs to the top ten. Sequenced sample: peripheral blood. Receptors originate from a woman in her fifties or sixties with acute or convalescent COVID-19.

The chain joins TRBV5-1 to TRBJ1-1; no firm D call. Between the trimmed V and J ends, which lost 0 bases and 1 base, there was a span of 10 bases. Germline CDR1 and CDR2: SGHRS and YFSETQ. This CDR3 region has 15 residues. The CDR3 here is CASSLASSWNTEAFF. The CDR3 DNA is TGCGCCAGCAGCTTGGCCTCCTCCTGGAACACTGAAGCTTTCTTT.

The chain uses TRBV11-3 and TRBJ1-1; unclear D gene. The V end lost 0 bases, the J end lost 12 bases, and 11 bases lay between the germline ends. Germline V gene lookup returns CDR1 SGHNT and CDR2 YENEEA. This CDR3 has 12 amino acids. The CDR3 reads CASSLDRRIPFF. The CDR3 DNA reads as TGTGCCAGCAGCTTAGATAGGAGGATTCCTTTCTTT.

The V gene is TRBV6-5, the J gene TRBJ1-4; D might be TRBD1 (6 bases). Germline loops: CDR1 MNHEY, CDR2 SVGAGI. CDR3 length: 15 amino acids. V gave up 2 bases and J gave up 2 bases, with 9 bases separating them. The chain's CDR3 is CASSYNRDTNEKLFF. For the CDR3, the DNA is TGTGCCAGCAGTTACAACAGGGACACTAATGAAAAACTGTTTTTT.

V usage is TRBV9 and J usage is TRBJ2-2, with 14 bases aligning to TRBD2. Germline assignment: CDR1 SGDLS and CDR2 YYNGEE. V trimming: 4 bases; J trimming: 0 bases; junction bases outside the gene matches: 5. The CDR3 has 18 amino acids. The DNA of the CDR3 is TGTGCCAGCAGCACCCGGACTAGCGGGGGGCCGAACACCGGGGAGCTGTTTTTT. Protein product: CASSTRTSGGPNTGELFF.

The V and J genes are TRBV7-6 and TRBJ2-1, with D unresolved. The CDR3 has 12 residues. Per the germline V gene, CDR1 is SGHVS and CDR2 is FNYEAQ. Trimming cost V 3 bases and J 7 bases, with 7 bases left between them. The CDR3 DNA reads TGTGCCAGCAGCTTGCCCCTAAATGAGCAGTTCTTC. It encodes CASSLPLNEQFF.

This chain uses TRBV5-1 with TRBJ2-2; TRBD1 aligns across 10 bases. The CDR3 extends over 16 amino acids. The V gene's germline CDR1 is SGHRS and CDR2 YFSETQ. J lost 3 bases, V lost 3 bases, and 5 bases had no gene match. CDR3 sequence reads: CASSSTDRGYTGELFF. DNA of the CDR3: TGCGCCAGCAGCTCGACGGACAGGGGGTACACCGGGGAGCTGTTTTTT.

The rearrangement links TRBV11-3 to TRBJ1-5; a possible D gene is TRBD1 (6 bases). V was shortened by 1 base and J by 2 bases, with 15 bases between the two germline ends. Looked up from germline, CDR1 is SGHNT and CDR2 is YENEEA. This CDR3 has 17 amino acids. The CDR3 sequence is CASSLGIQGYGNQPQHF. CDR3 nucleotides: TGTGCCAGCAGCTTAGGCATACAGGGCTATGGCAATCAGCCCCAGCATTTT.

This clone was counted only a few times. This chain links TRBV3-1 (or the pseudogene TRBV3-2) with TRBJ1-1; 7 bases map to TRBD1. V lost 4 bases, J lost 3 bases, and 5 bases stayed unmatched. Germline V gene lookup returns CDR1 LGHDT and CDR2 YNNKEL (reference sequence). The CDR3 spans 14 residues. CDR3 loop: CASSRRDSYTEAFF. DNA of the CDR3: TGTGCCAGCAGCCGGCGGGACAGTTACACTGAAGCTTTCTTT.

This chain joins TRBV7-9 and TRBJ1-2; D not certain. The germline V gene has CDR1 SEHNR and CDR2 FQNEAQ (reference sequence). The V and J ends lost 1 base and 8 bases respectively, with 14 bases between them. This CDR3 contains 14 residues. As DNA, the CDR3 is TGTGCCAGCAGCTTAGAAGGAGGGATAGGAGGCTACACCTTC. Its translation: CASSLEGGIGGYTF. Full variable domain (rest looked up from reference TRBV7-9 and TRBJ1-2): DTGVSQNPRHKITKRGQNVTFRCDPISEHNRLYWYRQTLGQGPEFLTYFQNEAQLEKSRLLSDRFSAERPKGSFSTLEIQRTEQGDSAMYLCASSLEGGIGGYTFGSGTRLTVV.

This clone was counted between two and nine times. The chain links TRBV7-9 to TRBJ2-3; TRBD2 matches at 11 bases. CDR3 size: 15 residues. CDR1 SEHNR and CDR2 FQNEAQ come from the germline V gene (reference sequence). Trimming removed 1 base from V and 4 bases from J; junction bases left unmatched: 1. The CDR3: CASSLGSGGADTQYF. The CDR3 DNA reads TGTGCCAGCAGCTTAGGTAGCGGGGGGGCAGATACGCAGTATTTT.

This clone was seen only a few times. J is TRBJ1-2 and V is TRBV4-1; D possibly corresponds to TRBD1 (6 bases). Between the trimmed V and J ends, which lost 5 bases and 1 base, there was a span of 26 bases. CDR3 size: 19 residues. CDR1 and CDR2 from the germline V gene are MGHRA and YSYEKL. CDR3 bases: TGCGCCAGCAGCGCCAGCCACAGGGTTGGGGGCCCCGGTAACTATGGCTACACCTTC. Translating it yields CASSASHRVGGPGNYGYTF.

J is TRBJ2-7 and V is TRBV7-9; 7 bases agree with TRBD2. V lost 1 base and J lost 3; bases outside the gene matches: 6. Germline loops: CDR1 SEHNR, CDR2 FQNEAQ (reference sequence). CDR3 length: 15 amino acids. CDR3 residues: CASSLGAGDGYEQYF. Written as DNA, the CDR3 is TGTGCCAGCAGCTTAGGGGCGGGAGACGGCTACGAGCAGTACTTC. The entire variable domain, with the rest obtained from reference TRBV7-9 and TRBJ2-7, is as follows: DTGVSQNPRHKITKRGQNVTFRCDPISEHNRLYWYRQTLGQGPEFLTYFQNEAQLEKSRLLSDRFSAERPKGSFSTLEIQRTEQGDSAMYLCASSLGAGDGYEQYFGPGTRLTVT.

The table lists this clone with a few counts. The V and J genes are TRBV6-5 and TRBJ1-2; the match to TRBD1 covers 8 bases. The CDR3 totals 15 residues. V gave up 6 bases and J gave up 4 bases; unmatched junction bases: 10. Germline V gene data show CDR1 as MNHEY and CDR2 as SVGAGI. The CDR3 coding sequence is TGTGCCAGCAGACAAACCAGGGGGCAGGGCTATGGCTACACCTTC. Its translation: CASRQTRGQGYGYTF.

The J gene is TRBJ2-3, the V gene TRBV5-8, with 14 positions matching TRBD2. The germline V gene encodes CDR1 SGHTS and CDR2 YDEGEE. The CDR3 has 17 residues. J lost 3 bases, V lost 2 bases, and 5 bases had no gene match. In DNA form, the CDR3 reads TGTGCCAGCAGCTTACCCGGGACTAGCGGGAGTACAGATACGCAGTATTTT. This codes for CASSLPGTSGSTDTQYF.

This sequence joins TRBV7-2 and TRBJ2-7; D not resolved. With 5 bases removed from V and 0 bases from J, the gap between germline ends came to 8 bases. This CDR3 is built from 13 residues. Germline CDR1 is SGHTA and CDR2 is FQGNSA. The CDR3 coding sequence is TGTGCCAGCAGCGTATATAGCTCCTACGAGCAGTACTTC. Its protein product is CASSVYSSYEQYF.

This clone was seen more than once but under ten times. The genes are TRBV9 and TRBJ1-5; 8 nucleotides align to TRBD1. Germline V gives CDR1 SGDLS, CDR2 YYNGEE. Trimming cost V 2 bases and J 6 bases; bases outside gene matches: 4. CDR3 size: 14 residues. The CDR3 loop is CASSVDRGPQPQHF. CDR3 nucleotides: TGTGCCAGCAGCGTTGACAGGGGTCCTCAGCCCCAGCATTTT.

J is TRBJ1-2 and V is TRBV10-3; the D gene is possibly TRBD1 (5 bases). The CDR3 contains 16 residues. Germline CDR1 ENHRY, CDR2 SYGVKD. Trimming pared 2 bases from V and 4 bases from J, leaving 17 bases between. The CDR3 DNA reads TGTGCCATCAGTGAGAGGGGTCCGGGAGTAGGCTATGGCTACACCTTC. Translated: CAISERGPGVGYGYTF.

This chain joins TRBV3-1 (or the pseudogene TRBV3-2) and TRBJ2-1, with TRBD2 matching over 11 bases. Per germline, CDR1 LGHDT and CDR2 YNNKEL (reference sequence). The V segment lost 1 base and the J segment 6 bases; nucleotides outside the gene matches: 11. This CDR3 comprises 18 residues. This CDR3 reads CASSQGPSGGLLINEQFF. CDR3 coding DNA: TGTGCCAGCAGCCAAGGTCCTAGCGGGGGGCTCCTAATCAATGAGCAGTTCTTC.

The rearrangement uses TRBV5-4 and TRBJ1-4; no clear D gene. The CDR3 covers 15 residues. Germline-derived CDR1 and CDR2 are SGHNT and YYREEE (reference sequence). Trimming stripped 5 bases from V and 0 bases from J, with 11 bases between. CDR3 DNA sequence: TGTGCCAGCAGACCTGCCGGGTCAACTAATGAAAAACTGTTTTTT. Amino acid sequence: CASRPAGSTNEKLFF.

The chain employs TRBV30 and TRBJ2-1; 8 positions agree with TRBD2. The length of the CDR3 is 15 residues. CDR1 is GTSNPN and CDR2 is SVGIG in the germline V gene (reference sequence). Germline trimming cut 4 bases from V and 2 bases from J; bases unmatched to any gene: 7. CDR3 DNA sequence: TGTGCCTGGACTTGGGGTAGCGGGACCTACAATGAGCAGTTCTTC. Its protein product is CAWTWGSGTYNEQFF.

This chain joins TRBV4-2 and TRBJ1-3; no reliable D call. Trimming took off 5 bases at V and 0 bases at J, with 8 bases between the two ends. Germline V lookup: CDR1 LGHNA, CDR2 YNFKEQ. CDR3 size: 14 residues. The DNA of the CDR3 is TGTGCCAGCAGCGGGGAGAACTCTGGAAACACCATATATTTT. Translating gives CASSGENSGNTIYF.

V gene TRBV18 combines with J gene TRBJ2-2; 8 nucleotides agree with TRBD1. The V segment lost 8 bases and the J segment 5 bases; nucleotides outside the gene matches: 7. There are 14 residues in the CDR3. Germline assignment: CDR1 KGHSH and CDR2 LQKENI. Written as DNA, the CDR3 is TGTGCCAGCAAACAGGGGGTCGAGACCGGGGAGCTGTTTTTT. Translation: CASKQGVETGELFF.

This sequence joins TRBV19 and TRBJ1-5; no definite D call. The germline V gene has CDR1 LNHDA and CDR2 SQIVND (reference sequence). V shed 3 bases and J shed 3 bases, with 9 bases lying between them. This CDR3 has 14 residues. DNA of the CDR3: TGTGCCAGTAGTATTTCGGGTAACAATCAGCCCCAGCATTTT. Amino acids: CASSISGNNQPQHF.

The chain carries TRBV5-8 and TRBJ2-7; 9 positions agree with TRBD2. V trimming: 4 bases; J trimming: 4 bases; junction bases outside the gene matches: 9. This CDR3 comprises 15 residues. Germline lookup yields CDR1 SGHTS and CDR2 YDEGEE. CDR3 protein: CASSLAGTGRYEQYF. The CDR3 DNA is TGTGCCAGCAGCCTAGCGGGAACAGGGCGATACGAGCAGTACTTC.

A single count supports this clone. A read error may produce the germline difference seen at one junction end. For the CDR3, the DNA is TGTGCCAGCAGTGAAAATATCCCCCGTGGACAGGGGGATTTT. Its protein product is CASSENIPRGQGDF. V usage is TRBV6-1 and J usage is TRBJ1-3, with 10 bases that match TRBD1. The germline CDR1 and CDR2 sequences are MNHNS and SASEGT. There are 14 residues in the CDR3.

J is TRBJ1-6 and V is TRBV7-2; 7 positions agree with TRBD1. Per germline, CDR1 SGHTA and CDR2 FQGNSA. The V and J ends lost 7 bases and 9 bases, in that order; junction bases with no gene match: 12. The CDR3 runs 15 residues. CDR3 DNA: TGTGCCAGCACGCTTGGAAGGGGGCTATTTTCACCCCTCCACTTT. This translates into CASTLGRGLFSPLHF.

The CDR3 spells CASSWTGGTEAFF. In DNA, the CDR3 is TGTGCCAGCAGCTGGACAGGTGGAACTGAAGCTTTCTTT. The chain recombines TRBV7-9 with TRBJ1-1; 7 nucleotides line up with TRBD1. V dropped 4 bases and J dropped 5; count of bases not matched to a gene: 4. Germline V lookup: CDR1 SEHNR, CDR2 FQNEAQ (reference sequence). CDR3 length: 13 amino acids. Combining the CDR3 with reference TRBV7-9 and TRBJ1-1 gives the whole variable domain DTGVSQNPRHKITKRGQNVTFRCDPISEHNRLYWYRQTLGQGPEFLTYFQNEAQLEKSRLLSDRFSAERPKGSFSTLEIQRTEQGDSAMYLCASSWTGGTEAFFGQGTRLTVV.

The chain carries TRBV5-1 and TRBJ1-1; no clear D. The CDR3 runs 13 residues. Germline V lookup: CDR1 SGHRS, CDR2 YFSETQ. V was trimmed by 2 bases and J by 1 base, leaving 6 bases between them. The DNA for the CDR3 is TGCGCCAGCAGCTTTCGCGGGAACACTGAAGCTTTCTTT. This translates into CASSFRGNTEAFF.

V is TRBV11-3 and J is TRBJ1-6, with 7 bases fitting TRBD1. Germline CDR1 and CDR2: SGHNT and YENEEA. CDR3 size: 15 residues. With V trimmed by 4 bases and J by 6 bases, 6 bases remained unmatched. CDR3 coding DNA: TGTGCCAGCAGCTCCCTGGGGACAGTTAATTCACCCCTCCACTTT. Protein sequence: CASSSLGTVNSPLHF.